This T cell receptor beta chain was sequenced for a study of blood T cell repertoires in COVID-19. Study as a whole: Sample material is recorded as cDNA or gDNA derived from T cells, B-cell-depleted T cells, or PBMCs.

Data came from immunoSEQ multiplex PCR; TCRdb stores just in-frame clones and leaves some out. Found here are fewer than 300,000 clones, 85% of them singletons; the top ten hold roughly 2.5%. The cohort comprised adults aged about 18 to 89 years residing in approximately 25 US areas. Participants reported their clinical history, and cohort assignment relied on those reports. Either two negative PCRs, clearance, or symptom resolution qualified Cohort 3 donors as recovered. As concerns this clone: Within the sample, other DNA sequences also encode this same CDR3.

This CDR3 has 15 residues. CDR1 and CDR2 (germline): SGHTA, FQGNSA. The J segment lost 0 bases and the V segment lost 4 bases, leaving 3 bases of the junction unmatched. This TCR was sampled from a woman aged 50 to 65 who had recovered from COVID-19. The chain has TRBV7-2 and TRBJ1-5, with 7 positions matching TRBD1. The sequencing sample was made of PBMCs or T cells enriched from blood (not recorded which). CDR3 nucleotide sequence: TGTGCCAGCAGCTCAGGGGGAATTAGCAATCAGCCCCAGCATTTT. Protein sequence: CASSSGGISNQPQHF.